These 26 T cell receptor beta chains came from one sample sequenced in a study of T cells in Graves' hyperthyroidism and ophthalmopathy. The CDR3 regions of TCR beta were amplified from RNA transcripts. HTBI primers were the set used in a first-round RT-PCR of the TCR CDR3. In TCRdb, the multiplex PCR reads were re-called with MiXCR into one record per CDR3 protein. The sample consists of some 550,000 distinct CDR3 sequences, roughly 20% of them appearing once. The sequenced sample was blood. All receptors derive from a man between 18 and 35 years old with Graves' hyperthyroidism.

Worth noting for this clonotype: Germline is not matched at one junction end, which may reflect a read error. The chain uses TRBV25-1 and TRBJ2-3; D perhaps matches TRBD2 (5 bases). CDR3 length: 16 residues. Germline values: CDR1 MGHDK, CDR2 SYGVNS. Here the CDR3 reads CASVFITPAGTDTRYF. The DNA for the CDR3 is TGTGCCAGCGTCTTCATCACGCCGGCGGGTACAGATACGCGGTATTTT.

V usage is TRBV7-9 and J usage is TRBJ2-7; D might be TRBD2 (6 bases). The germline CDR1 and CDR2 sequences are SEHNR and FQNEAQ (reference sequence). The V gene lost 5 bases and the J gene lost 6 bases, with 11 bases spanning the gap. The CDR3 sequence is 12 residues long. Here the CDR3 DNA reads TGTGCCAGCAGCGCCCCGGGAGTCGAGCAGTACTTC. This encodes CASSAPGVEQYF.

There are a few counts of this clonotype. This chain connects TRBV10-3 to TRBJ1-2; D not resolved. Germline values: CDR1 ENHRY, CDR2 SYGVKD. V was trimmed by 0 bases and J by 3 bases, leaving 8 bases between them. The length of the CDR3 is 14 residues. The CDR3 is CAISESPGYYGYTF. The CDR3 DNA is TGTGCCATCAGTGAGTCGCCAGGTTACTATGGCTACACCTTC.

This clonotype was found once. This rearrangement joins TRBV20-1 to TRBJ2-7, with TRBD2 as a possible D gene (6 bases). Germline CDR1 and CDR2: DFQATT and SNEGSKA (reference sequence). The CDR3 is 13 residues long. V was cut by 3 bases and J by 2 bases, with 11 bases left in between. The CDR3 spells CSASRDLPYEQYF. CDR3 nucleotides: TGCAGTGCTAGTCGGGACTTACCCTACGAGCAGTACTTC.

This rearrangement joins TRBV19 to TRBJ1-1; D gene unclear. This CDR3 is built from 15 residues. The V gene's germline CDR1 is LNHDA and CDR2 SQIVND (reference sequence). V was pared by 6 bases and J by 6 bases, with 20 bases between. CDR3 nucleotide sequence: TGTGCCAGTAGAGGGTTGGGTTCGAACACTGCTGAAGCTTTCTTT. Translation: CASRGLGSNTAEAFF.

This clonotype was counted only a few times. The genes are TRBV29-1 and TRBJ1-1; D might be TRBD1 (5 bases). This CDR3 has 13 amino acids. Trimming cost V 3 bases and J 4 bases, with 12 bases left between them. Germline V gives CDR1 SQVTM, CDR2 ANQGSEA. CDR3 nucleotide sequence: TGCAGCGTTGACGGGGGATTTGGCACTGAAGCTTTCTTT. Amino acid sequence: CSVDGGFGTEAFF.

This clonotype occurred many times. This rearrangement joins TRBV11-2 to TRBJ2-7; D might be TRBD1 (6 bases). Germline CDR1 is SGHAT and CDR2 is FQNNGV. The germline V and J ends were trimmed by 1 base and 0 bases, with 7 bases remaining between them. This CDR3 spans 14 amino acids. The CDR3 region has the DNA TGTGCCAGCAGCTTAGGGGACAACTCCTACGAGCAGTACTTC. Amino acids: CASSLGDNSYEQYF.

This clonotype showed up just a few times. The rearrangement uses TRBV11-1 and TRBJ2-6; a weak D match, TRBD1 (5 bases). CDR3 length equals 16 residues. CDR1 and CDR2 (germline): SGHAT, FQDESV (reference sequence). V lost 0 bases, J lost 2 bases, and 8 bases lay in between. In DNA, the CDR3 is TGTGCCAGCAGCTTAGCGCAGGGTACTGGGGCCAACGTCCTGACTTTC. It translates to CASSLAQGTGANVLTF.

This clonotype was recorded many times. This sequence joins TRBV6-2 or TRBV6-3 and TRBJ2-5, with 7 bases aligning to TRBD1. Germline trimming cut 7 bases from V and 7 bases from J; bases unmatched to any gene: 6. Germline V gives CDR1 MNHEY, CDR2 SVGEGT. The CDR3 is made up of 12 amino acids. The CDR3 loop reads CASNTGAGTQYF. The DNA of the CDR3 is TGTGCCAGCAATACAGGGGCCGGGACCCAGTACTTC.

This clonotype was counted a few times. The rearrangement links TRBV6-1 to TRBJ1-2, with D tentatively TRBD1 (5 bases). V dropped 7 bases and J dropped 5 bases, with 14 bases sitting between them. The germline V gene has CDR1 MNHNS and CDR2 SASEGT. The CDR3 has 13 residues. This CDR3 reads CASKTLTDYGYTF. As DNA, the CDR3 is TGTGCCAGCAAAACACTGACAGATTATGGCTACACCTTC.

This rearrangement joins TRBV7-3 to TRBJ1-1; D not resolved. The CDR3 totals 15 residues. In germline, CDR1 is SGHTA, CDR2 FQGTGA. The ends were cut back, 2 bases at V and 6 bases at J, with 16 bases in the middle. The CDR3 coding sequence is TGTGCCAGCAGCTTAGATTCGCCAGAGGGTGCTGAAGCTTTCTTT. Protein: CASSLDSPEGAEAFF.

This clonotype was counted many times. V and J are TRBV6-6 and TRBJ2-5; TRBD2 aligns across 8 bases. V shed 0 bases and J 5 bases; nucleotides not matched to a gene: 14. The CDR3 loop spans 18 amino acids. CDR1 MNHNY and CDR2 SVGAGI come from the germline V gene (reference sequence). This CDR3 is CASSYSILTAGGGETQYF. CDR3 in DNA: TGTGCCAGCAGTTACTCGATCCTTACGGCGGGGGGCGGGGAGACCCAGTACTTC.

This clonotype was counted ten times or more. The rearrangement joins TRBV6-1 to TRBJ1-5, with no clear D. The CDR3 contains 15 residues. In germline, CDR1 is MNHNS, CDR2 SASEGT. The V gene lost 6 bases and the J gene lost 2 bases, with 14 bases spanning the gap. In nucleotides, the CDR3 is TGTGCCAGCAGAGAAACTCCAGGAGGCAATCAGCCCCAGCATTTT. Residues: CASRETPGGNQPQHF.

The chain uses TRBV12-3 or TRBV12-4 and TRBJ1-1, with 9 nucleotides matching TRBD1. Germline trimming cut 4 bases from V and 7 bases from J; bases unmatched to any gene: 4. The CDR3 totals 13 residues. The CDR3 nucleotides are TGTGCCAGCAGTTGGGGACAGGGCTTTGAAGCTTTCTTT. It encodes CASSWGQGFEAFF.

The table lists this clonotype with many counts. For the CDR3, the DNA is TGTGCCAGCAGTTACCGAGACCCGTCCTACGAGCAGTACTTC. Protein product: CASSYRDPSYEQYF. This chain connects TRBV6-5 to TRBJ2-7; D is undetermined. This CDR3 spans 14 amino acids. V was trimmed by 2 bases and J by 1 base, leaving 9 bases between them. The germline V gene has CDR1 MNHEY and CDR2 SVGAGI.

V usage is TRBV28 and J usage is TRBJ2-7; 7 nucleotides align to TRBD1. Unmatched junction bases numbered 9, after V lost 8 bases and J lost 2 bases. The CDR3 contains 14 residues. Germline CDR1 and CDR2: MDHEN and SYDVKM. CDR3 protein: CASLTGVTPYEQYF. CDR3 nucleotides: TGTGCCAGCCTAACAGGGGTGACCCCCTACGAGCAGTACTTC.

The chain carries TRBV11-1 and TRBJ2-6, with D perhaps matching TRBD2 (6 bases). Between the trimmed V and J ends, which lost 4 bases and 2 bases, there was a span of 12 bases. This CDR3 is 16 amino acids long. CDR1 SGHAT and CDR2 FQDESV come from the germline V gene (reference sequence). CDR3 nucleotide sequence: TGTGCCAGCAGCTCCTCCGGGGGACCTGGGGCCAACGTCCTGACTTTC. Amino acids: CASSSSGGPGANVLTF.

This clonotype has more than one count but fewer than ten. The chain combines TRBV11-2 with TRBJ2-5; 8 nucleotides match TRBD1. Losses at the gene ends were 2 bases for V and 1 base for J; bases not matched to a gene: 6. CDR3 length: 16 amino acids. CDR1 SGHAT and CDR2 FQNNGV come from the germline V gene. The CDR3 spells CASSLIPGTGQETQYF. The CDR3 region has the DNA TGTGCCAGCAGCTTAATTCCCGGGACAGGCCAAGAGACCCAGTACTTC.

This clonotype was detected ten times or more. This sequence joins TRBV5-1 and TRBJ1-2; no reliable D call. Trimming shortened V by 0 bases and J by 3 bases, and 12 bases separated the two germline ends. The V gene's germline CDR1 is SGHRS and CDR2 YFSETQ. This CDR3 region has 15 residues. The CDR3 spells CASSLEGGRDYGYTF. CDR3 sequence (DNA): TGCGCCAGCAGCTTGGAGGGAGGTAGAGACTATGGCTACACCTTC.

Many counts were recorded for this clonotype. The gene calls are TRBV24-1 and TRBJ1-5; maybe TRBD1 (6 bases). This CDR3 contains 16 residues. V was clipped by 2 bases and J by 0 bases, with 10 bases between them. Germline-derived CDR1 and CDR2 are KGHDR and SFDVKD. DNA of the CDR3: TGTGCCACCAGTGATTCGTGGACAGATAGCAATCAGCCCCAGCATTTT. Translated: CATSDSWTDSNQPQHF.

The chain has TRBV12-3 or TRBV12-4 and TRBJ1-2, with TRBD1 identical over 10 bases. This CDR3 spans 16 amino acids. V dropped 5 bases and J dropped 7; count of bases not matched to a gene: 13. The DNA of the CDR3 is TGTGCCAGCAGTCCCAAGACAGGGGGCGCTAGCTCTGGCTACACCTTC. It specifies CASSPKTGGASSGYTF.

This clonotype has ten or more counts. The rearrangement links TRBV12-3 or TRBV12-4 to TRBJ1-5, with D maybe TRBD1 (6 bases). This CDR3 has 13 amino acids. Deletions cut 5 bases from V and 5 bases from J, with 10 bases between. CDR3 protein: CASSKQGYQPQHF. CDR3 in DNA: TGTGCCAGCAGTAAGCAGGGGTATCAGCCCCAGCATTTT.

This clonotype was counted ten times or more. This sequence joins TRBV2 and TRBJ1-5; 7 bases match TRBD1. CDR3 size: 15 residues. V shed 6 bases and J 0 bases; nucleotides not matched to a gene: 5. Per the germline V gene, CDR1 is SNHLY and CDR2 is FYNNEI. The CDR3 coding sequence is TGTGCCAGCAGCAGGGACAGACATAGCAATCAGCCCCAGCATTTT. This codes for CASSRDRHSNQPQHF.

This clonotype has at least ten counts. This chain connects TRBV6-1 to TRBJ1-1; D uncertain. This CDR3 is 13 amino acids long. The germline V gene encodes CDR1 MNHNS and CDR2 SASEGT. V gave up 6 bases and J gave up 0 bases, with 8 bases separating them. The CDR3 sequence: CASRWDMNTEAFF. The CDR3 DNA follows: TGTGCCAGCAGATGGGATATGAACACTGAAGCTTTCTTT.

This clonotype was detected a few times. The J gene is TRBJ2-2, the V gene TRBV28; D is possibly TRBD1 (5 bases). Germline V CDR1 and CDR2: MDHEN, SYDVKM. The CDR3 contains 14 residues. Between the trimmed V and J ends, which lost 5 bases and 4 bases, there was a span of 11 bases. The CDR3 nucleotides read TGTGCCAGCAGTCAACAGGTTTCCACCGGGGAGCTGTTTTTT. It is translated as CASSQQVSTGELFF. The variable domain in full, with the rest retrieved from reference TRBV28 and TRBJ2-2, is DVKVTQSSRYLVKRTGEKVFLECVQDMDHENMFWYRQDPGLGLRLIYFSYDVKMKEKGDIPEGYSVSREKKERFSLILESASTNQTSMYLCASSQQVSTGELFFGEGSRLTVL.

This clonotype turned up a few times. The chain links TRBV10-2 to TRBJ2-2; 7 bases agree with TRBD2. V lost 6 bases to trimming and J lost 6 bases; unmatched junction nucleotides: 13. CDR1 and CDR2 from the germline V gene are WSHSY and SAAADI. The CDR3 sequence is 16 residues long. The CDR3 region has the DNA TGCGCCAGCAGCACCGCAGACTTAACTAGCGCCGGGGAGCTGTTTTTT. Amino acids: CASSTADLTSAGELFF.